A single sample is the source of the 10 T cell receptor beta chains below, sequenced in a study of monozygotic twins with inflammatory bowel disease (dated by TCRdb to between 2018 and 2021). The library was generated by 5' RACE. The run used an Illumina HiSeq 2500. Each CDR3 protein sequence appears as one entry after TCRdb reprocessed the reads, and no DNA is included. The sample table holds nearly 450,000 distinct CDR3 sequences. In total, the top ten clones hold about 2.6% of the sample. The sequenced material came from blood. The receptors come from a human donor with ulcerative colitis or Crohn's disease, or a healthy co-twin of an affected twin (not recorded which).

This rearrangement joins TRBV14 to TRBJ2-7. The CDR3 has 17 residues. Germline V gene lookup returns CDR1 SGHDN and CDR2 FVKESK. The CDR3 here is CASSQDLASGRSYEQYF.

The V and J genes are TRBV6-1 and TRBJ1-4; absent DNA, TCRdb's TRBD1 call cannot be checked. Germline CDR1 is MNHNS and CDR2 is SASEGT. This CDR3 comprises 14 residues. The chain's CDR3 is CASRRDTGAEKLFF.

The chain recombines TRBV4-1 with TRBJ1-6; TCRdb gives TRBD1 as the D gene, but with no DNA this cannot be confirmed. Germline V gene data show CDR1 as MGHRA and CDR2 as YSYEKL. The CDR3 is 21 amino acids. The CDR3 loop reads CASSQEFAGTAVGSYNSPLHF.

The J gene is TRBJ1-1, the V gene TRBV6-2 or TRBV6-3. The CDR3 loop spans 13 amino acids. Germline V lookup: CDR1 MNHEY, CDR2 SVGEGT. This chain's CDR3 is CASSYVQYTEAFF.

CDR3 in amino acids: CASSLVGGMHGYTF. The chain combines TRBV5-4 with TRBJ1-2; without DNA, the TCRdb call of TRBD1 cannot be checked. The germline V gene encodes CDR1 SGHNT and CDR2 YYREEE (reference sequence). The CDR3 totals 14 residues.

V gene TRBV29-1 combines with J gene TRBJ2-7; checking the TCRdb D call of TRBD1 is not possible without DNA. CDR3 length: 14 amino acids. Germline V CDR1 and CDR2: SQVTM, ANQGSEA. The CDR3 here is CSARRDGSSYEQYF.

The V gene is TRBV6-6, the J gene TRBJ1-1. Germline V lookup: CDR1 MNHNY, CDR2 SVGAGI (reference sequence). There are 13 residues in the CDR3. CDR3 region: CASGRGVGTEAFF.

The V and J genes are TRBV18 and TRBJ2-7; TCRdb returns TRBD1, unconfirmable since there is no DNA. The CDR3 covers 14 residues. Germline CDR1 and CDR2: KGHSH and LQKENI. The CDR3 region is CASSPGTVTYEQYF. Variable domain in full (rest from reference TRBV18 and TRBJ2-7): NAGVMQNPRHLVRRRGQEARLRCSPMKGHSHVYWYRQLPEEGLKFMVYLQKENIIDESGMPKERFSAEFPKEGPSILRIQQVVRGDSAAYFCASSPGTVTYEQYFGPGTRLTVT.

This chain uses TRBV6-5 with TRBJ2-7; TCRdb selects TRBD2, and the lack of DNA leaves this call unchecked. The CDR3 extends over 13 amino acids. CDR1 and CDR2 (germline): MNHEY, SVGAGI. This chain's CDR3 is CASSYRRGGEQYF.

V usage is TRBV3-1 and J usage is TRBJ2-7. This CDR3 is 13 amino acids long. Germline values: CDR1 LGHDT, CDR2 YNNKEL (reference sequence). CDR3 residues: CASGRGQPYEQYF.